This T cell receptor (beta chain) was sequenced in a study of early T cells in non-severe SARS-CoV-2 infection. Study as a whole: Sequencing input comprised bulk RNA from unsorted whole blood; chain pairing was not available. Study-level points and caveats: Private and CD4 specificities were missed by VDJdb matching, skewed to anti-spike CD8.

This clonotype has only a few counts. Its matching antigen is unknown. V gave up 3 bases and J gave up 2 bases, with 10 bases separating them. The CDR3 has 14 residues. The germline V gene encodes CDR1 SGHAT and CDR2 FQNNGV. Researchers tagged individual cDNA molecules with unique molecular identifiers. Each CDR3 protein is one row after TCRdb ran MiXCR on the 5' RACE reads. The sample has roughly 25,000 distinct CDR3 sequences, about 4.4% seen once. The rearrangement uses TRBV11-2 and TRBJ2-5, with D perhaps matching TRBD2 (6 bases). Sequenced: whole blood. The sequence was collected from an adult who was a healthcare worker with PCR-confirmed SARS-CoV-2 infection or an uninfected control (not recorded which). The CDR3 reads CASSFWREQETQYF. In DNA form, the CDR3 reads TGTGCCAGCAGCTTTTGGAGGGAGCAAGAGACCCAGTACTTC.